This T cell receptor beta chain is from a study of shared clonotypes between healthy human individuals. General study results and limits: Generally, naive subsets came out with larger estimated richness than memory subsets.

Several immunoSEQ plates held equal portions of the genomic DNA taken from each subset. Sequencing used immunoSEQ multiplex PCR; TCRdb keeps in-frame clones, though not all of them. The sample has about 1.5 million clones; about 98% are singletons. With respect to this clone: What it binds is not known.

Germline CDR1 SGHRS, CDR2 YFSETQ. The CDR3 is made up of 16 amino acids. Trimming stripped 0 bases from V and 0 bases from J, with 9 bases between. A split of CD4+ cells into CD45RA+ naive and CD45RA-negative memory subsets was performed. The sequencing sample was made of naive CD4+ T cells sorted from blood. Subset indicated: CD45RA+ positively selected. The receptor was derived from a man in his thirties or forties in good health. The rearrangement joins TRBV5-1 to TRBJ2-2; D not certain. The CDR3 region has the DNA TGCGCCAGCAGCTTGGAAGGACGGACGAACACCGGGGAGCTGTTTTTT. Protein product: CASSLEGRTNTGELFF.